This T cell receptor (beta chain) was retrieved from a study of cytomegalovirus exposure and HLA in healthy donors. Looking at the study overall: Tens of millions of unique TCR sequences came from HLA-typed donors in an early release. General study results and limits: In presence/absence analyses, roughly uniform sequencing depth across donors was assumed. Rarity marked most TCR sequences, yet some public TCRs occurred in many donors. In vitro testing confirmed a few CMV-associated chains as specific for CMV antigens.

Germline-derived CDR1 and CDR2 are DFQATT and SNEGSKA (reference sequence). The CDR3 extends over 10 amino acids. The V gene lost 3 bases and the J gene lost 10 bases, with 7 bases spanning the gap. Vbeta (60) and Jbeta (13) primers were used in the PCR. Measured with immunoSEQ multiplex PCR; TCRdb has only the in-frame clones, and not every one. The data contain around 180,000 clones, approximately 84% of them seen just once; the ten biggest clones take up approximately 5.4%. Turning to this clone: Its antigen is unidentified.

The sequenced material came from PBMCs. The origin of this receptor is a woman in her 30s in good health and CMV-seropositive. This chain joins TRBV20-1 and TRBJ2-1, with D possibly matching TRBD2 (5 bases). CDR3 residues: CSASGGEQFF. The CDR3 DNA follows: TGCAGTGCTAGTGGCGGGGAGCAGTTCTTC.